This T cell receptor (beta chain) stems from a study of early T cells in non-severe SARS-CoV-2 infection. Per the germline V gene, CDR1 is LGHDT and CDR2 is YNNKEL (reference sequence). Trimming took 0 bases from V and 0 from J, leaving 17 bases between them. The CDR3 sequence is 18 residues long. This clonotype was observed at least ten times. Unique molecular identifiers were attached to individual cDNA molecules. Each CDR3 protein gets one entry after TCRdb re-called the 5' RACE reads with MiXCR. Of around 77,000 distinct CDR3 sequences listed, 10% are singletons. This TCR was recovered from an adult who was a healthcare worker with PCR-confirmed SARS-CoV-2 infection or an uninfected control (not recorded which). Sequencing used whole blood, obtained at baseline. The chain couples TRBV3-1 to TRBJ1-2; possibly TRBD1 for D (5 bases). DNA of the CDR3: TGTGCCAGCAGCCAAGAGCGGGGGGACGGATATCCTAACTATGGCTACACCTTC. This gives the protein CASSQERGDGYPNYGYTF.